This T cell receptor (beta chain) appears in the sequencing data of a study of T-cell memory formation after mild COVID-19. Study observations and caveats: Later expanders leaned CD4+, whereas clones that contracted between day 15 and 85 were balanced CD4/CD8.

The CDR3 is made up of 14 amino acids. CDR1 is SGHRS, CDR2 YFSETQ, per germline. The V end was cut by 0 bases, the J end by 5 bases, with 11 bases between. Of note for this clonotype: Its antigen is undetermined.

MiXCR, applied by TCRdb to the 5' RACE reads, yields one record per CDR3 protein. The data hold 200,000 to 250,000 distinct CDR3 sequences, with 9.5% to 10% observed a single time. The specimen was PBMCs or a T cell subset sorted from them (not recorded which). The chain couples TRBV5-1 to TRBJ1-2; the D gene is possibly TRBD1 (5 bases). The origin of this receptor is a man younger than 30 who had mild COVID-19 (a few samples of this study predate the infection). Cell type and time point are not known. CDR3 sequence: CASSLGGARYGYTF. CDR3 DNA: TGCGCCAGCAGCTTGGGGGGCGCAAGGTATGGCTACACCTTC.